One T cell receptor beta chain is described in this entry. CDR1 and CDR2 from the germline V gene are SGHTA and FQGNSA. This CDR3 has 14 amino acids. Trimming shortened V by 5 bases and J by 1 base, and 9 bases separated the two germline ends. This entry belongs to a study of blood T cell repertoires in COVID-19. Study background: Samples taken during acute and convalescent COVID-19 were collected in the United States, Italy and Spain. The analysed material was cDNA or gDNA that came from T cells, B-cell-depleted T cells, or PBMCs.

Per the authors' pipeline: Estimates of nucleated cell counts were drawn from the amplification of reference gene primers. Only in-frame clones appear in the TCRdb table, and some are missing; sequencing was by immunoSEQ multiplex PCR. Clone size and V and J calls were adopted from that table, with D and trimming inferred from the DNA. The sample has roughly 35,000 clones; around 90% are singletons. Sequencing was carried out using peripheral blood. The TCR was taken from a man aged 60-69 years with active COVID-19. V gene TRBV7-2 combines with J gene TRBJ2-4; D is ambiguous. CDR3 nucleotides: TGTGCCAGCAGCAGCACGAGGGCCAAAAACATTCAGTACTTC. Translated: CASSSTRAKNIQYF.